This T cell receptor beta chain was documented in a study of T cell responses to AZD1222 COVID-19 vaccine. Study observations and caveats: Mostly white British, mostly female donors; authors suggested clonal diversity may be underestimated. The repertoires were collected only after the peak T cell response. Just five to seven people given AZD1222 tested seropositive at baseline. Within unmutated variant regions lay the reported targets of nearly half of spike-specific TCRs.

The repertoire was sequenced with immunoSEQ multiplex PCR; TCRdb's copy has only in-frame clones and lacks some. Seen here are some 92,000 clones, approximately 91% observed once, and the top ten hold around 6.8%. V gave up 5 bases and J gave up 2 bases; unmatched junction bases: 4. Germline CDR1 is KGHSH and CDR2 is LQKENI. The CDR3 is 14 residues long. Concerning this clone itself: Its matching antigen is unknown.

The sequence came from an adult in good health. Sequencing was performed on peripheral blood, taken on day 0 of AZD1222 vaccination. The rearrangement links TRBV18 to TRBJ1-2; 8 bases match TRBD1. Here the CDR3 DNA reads TGTGCCAGCTCAAAGGACAGGGCGAACTATGGCTACACCTTC. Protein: CASSKDRANYGYTF.